The present entry profiles one T cell receptor beta chain with its context. Authors' analysis steps: Amplification of reference gene primers was used by the study to estimate nucleated cell counts. Profiling relied on immunoSEQ multiplex PCR, and the TCRdb table lists in-frame clones only, not all of them. V and J calls plus clone size are reproduced from that table; the DNA served to infer D and trimming. The sample yields more than 250,000 clones, about 86% seen once. This entry is derived from a study of blood T cell repertoires in COVID-19. The CDR3 extends over 14 amino acids. V was clipped by 7 bases and J by 4 bases, with 16 bases between them. Germline-derived CDR1 and CDR2 are LGHDT and YNNKEL (reference sequence).

Sequenced input: peripheral blood. The chain links TRBV3-1 (or the pseudogene TRBV3-2) to TRBJ2-5, with D perhaps TRBD2 (6 bases). This sequence was found in a woman aged 45-65 years with acute or convalescent COVID-19. The CDR3 is CASTFTSKAETQYF. The DNA for the CDR3 is TGTGCCAGCACATTTACTAGCAAGGCAGAGACCCAGTACTTC.